This record covers a single T cell receptor beta chain. The sample is drawn from a study of cytomegalovirus exposure and HLA in healthy donors. Study-level information: Genotyping of 400 or so donors showed that over 65% belonged to the Caucasian-associated ancestry cluster.

Germline CDR1 GTSNPN, CDR2 SVGIG (reference sequence). Deletions cut 5 bases from V and 0 bases from J, with 7 bases between. The length of the CDR3 is 13 residues. Both 60 Vbeta primers and 13 Jbeta primers went into the PCR. The repertoire was sequenced with immunoSEQ multiplex PCR; TCRdb's copy has only in-frame clones and lacks some. The sample holds around 110,000 clones, 60% to 85% seen once. The specimen sequenced was PBMCs. This chain uses TRBV30 with TRBJ2-2; D not certain. The TCR comes from a woman between 18 and 30 years old in good health and CMV-seronegative. In nucleotides, the CDR3 is TGTGCCTGGGACATCGCGAACACCGGGGAGCTGTTTTTT. Encoded protein: CAWDIANTGELFF.